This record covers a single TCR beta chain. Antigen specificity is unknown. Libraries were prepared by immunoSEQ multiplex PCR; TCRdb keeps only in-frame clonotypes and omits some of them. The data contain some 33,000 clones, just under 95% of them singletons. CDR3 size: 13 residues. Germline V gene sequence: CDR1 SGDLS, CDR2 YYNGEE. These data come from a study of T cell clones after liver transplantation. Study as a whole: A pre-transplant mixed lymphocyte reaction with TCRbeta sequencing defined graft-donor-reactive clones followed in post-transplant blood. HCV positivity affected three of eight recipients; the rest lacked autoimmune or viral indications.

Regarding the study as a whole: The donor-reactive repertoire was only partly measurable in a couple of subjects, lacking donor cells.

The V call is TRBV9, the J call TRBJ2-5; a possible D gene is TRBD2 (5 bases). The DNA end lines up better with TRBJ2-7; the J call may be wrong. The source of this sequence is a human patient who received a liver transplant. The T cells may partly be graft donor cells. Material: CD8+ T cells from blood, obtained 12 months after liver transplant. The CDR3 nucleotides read TGTGCCAGCAGCGTAGAGAACGGGAACGAGCAGTACTTC. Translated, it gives CASSVENGNEQYF.